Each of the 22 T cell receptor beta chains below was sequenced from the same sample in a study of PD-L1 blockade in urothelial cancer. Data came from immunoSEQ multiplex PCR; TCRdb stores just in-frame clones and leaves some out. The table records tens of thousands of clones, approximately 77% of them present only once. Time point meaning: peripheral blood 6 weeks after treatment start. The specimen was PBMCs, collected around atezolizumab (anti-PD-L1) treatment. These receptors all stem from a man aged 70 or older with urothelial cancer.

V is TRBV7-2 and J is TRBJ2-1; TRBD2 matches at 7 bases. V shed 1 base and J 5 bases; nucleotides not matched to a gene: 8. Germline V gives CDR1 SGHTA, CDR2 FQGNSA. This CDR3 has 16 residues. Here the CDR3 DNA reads TGTGCCAGCAGCTTAGGTATCGGGCTAGCGGACAATGAGCAGTTCTTC. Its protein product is CASSLGIGLADNEQFF.

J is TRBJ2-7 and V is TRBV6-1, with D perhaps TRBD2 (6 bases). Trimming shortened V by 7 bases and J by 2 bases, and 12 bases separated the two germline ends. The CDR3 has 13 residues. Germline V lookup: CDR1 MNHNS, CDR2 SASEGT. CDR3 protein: CASKQAGTYEQYF. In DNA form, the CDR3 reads TGTGCCAGCAAACAGGCGGGAACCTACGAGCAGTACTTC.

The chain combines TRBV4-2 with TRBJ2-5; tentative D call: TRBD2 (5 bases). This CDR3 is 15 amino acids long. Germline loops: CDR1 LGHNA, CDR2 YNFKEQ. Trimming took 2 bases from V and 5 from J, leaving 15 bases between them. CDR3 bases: TGTGCCAGCAGCCAACTAGCAGGTGGTGTGGAGACCCAGTACTTC. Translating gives CASSQLAGGVETQYF.

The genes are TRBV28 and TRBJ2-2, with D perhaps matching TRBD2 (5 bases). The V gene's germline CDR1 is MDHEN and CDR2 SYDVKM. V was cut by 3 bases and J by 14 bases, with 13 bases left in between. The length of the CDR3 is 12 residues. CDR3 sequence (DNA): TGTGCCAGCAGTTTGAGGTGGGAGAAACTGTTTTTT. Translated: CASSLRWEKLFF.

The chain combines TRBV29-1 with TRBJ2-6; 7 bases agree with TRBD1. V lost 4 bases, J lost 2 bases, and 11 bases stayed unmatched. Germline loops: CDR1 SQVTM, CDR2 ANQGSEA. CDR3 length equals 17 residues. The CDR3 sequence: CSVVLRQGQTGANVLTF. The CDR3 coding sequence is TGCAGCGTTGTGCTGCGACAGGGACAAACTGGGGCCAACGTCCTGACTTTC.

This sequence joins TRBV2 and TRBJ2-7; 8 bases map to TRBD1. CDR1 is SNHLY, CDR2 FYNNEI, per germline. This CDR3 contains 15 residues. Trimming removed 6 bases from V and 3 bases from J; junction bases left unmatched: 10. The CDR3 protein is CASSQSGQGNYEQYF. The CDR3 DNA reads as TGTGCCAGCAGCCAATCTGGACAGGGAAACTACGAGCAGTACTTC. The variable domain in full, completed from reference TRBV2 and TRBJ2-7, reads EPEVTQTPSHQVTQMGQEVILRCVPISNHLYFYWYRQILGQKVEFLVSFYNNEISEKSEIFDDQFSVERPDGSNFTLKIRSTKLEDSAMYFCASSQSGQGNYEQYFGPGTRLTVT.

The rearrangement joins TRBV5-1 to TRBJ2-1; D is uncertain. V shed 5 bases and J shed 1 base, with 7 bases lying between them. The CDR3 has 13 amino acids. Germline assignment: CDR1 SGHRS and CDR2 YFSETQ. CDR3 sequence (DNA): TGCGCCAGCAGGCAGGTTTCCTACAATGAGCAGTTCTTC. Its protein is CASRQVSYNEQFF. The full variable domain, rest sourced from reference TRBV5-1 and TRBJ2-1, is KAGVTQTPRYLIKTRGQQVTLSCSPISGHRSVSWYQQTPGQGLQFLFEYFSETQRNKGNFPGRFSGRQFSNSRSEMNVSTLELGDSALYLCASRQVSYNEQFFGPGTRLTVL.

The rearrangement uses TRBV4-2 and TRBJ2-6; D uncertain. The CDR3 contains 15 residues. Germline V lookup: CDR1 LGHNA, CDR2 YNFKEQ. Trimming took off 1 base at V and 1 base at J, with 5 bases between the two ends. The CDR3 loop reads CASSQVTSGANVLTF. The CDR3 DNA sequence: TGTGCCAGCAGCCAAGTAACATCTGGGGCCAACGTCCTGACTTTC.

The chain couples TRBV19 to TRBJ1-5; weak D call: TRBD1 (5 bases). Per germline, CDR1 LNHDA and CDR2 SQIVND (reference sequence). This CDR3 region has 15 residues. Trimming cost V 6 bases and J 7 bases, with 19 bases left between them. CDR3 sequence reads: CASSLNVLGRQPQHF. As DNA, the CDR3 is TGTGCCAGTAGCCTCAATGTTCTGGGGCGGCAGCCCCAGCATTTT.

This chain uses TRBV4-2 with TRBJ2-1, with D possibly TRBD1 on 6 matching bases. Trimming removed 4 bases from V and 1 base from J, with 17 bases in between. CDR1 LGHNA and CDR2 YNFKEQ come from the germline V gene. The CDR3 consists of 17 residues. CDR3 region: CASSPSAEGVSYNEQFF. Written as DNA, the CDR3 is TGTGCCAGCAGCCCGAGTGCCGAGGGGGTGTCCTACAATGAGCAGTTCTTC.

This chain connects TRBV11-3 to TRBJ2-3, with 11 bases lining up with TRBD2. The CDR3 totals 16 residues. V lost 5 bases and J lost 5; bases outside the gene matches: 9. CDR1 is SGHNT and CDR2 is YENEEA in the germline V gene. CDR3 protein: CASSLVIAGGLDTQYF. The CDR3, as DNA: TGTGCCAGCAGCCTCGTGATAGCGGGAGGGCTAGATACGCAGTATTTT.

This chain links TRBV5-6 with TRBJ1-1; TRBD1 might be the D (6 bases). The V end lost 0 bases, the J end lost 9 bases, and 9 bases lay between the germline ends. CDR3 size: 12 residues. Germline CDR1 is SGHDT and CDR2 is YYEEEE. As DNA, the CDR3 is TGTGCCAGCAGCTTGGGTGGGGGCAAAGCTTTCTTT. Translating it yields CASSLGGGKAFF.

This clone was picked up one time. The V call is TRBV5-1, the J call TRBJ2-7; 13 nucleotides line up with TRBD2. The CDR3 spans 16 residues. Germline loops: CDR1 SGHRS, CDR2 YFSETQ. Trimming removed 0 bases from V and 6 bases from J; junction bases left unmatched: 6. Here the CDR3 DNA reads TGCGCCAGCAGCTTGGATGCGACTAGCGGGAGGAGCGAGCAGTACTTC. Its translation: CASSLDATSGRSEQYF.

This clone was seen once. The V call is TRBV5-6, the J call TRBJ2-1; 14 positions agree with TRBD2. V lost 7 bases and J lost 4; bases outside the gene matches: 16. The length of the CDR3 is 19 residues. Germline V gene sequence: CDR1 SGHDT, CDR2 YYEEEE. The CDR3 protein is CASRSGTSGRMAGYNEQFF. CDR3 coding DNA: TGTGCCAGCCGCTCGGGGACTAGCGGGAGAATGGCGGGGTACAATGAGCAGTTCTTC.

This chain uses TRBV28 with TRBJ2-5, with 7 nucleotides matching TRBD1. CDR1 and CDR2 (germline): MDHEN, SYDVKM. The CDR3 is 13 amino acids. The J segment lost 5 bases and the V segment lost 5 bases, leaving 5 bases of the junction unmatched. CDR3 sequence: CASSEGATETQYF. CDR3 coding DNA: TGTGCCAGCAGTGAGGGGGCGACGGAGACCCAGTACTTC.

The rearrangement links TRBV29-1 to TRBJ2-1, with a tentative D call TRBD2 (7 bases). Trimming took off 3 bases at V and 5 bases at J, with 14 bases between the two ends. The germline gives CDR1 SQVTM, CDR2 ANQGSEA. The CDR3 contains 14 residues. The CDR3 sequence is CSVEGASGHNEQFF. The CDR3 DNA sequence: TGCAGCGTTGAGGGGGCTAGCGGACACAATGAGCAGTTCTTC.

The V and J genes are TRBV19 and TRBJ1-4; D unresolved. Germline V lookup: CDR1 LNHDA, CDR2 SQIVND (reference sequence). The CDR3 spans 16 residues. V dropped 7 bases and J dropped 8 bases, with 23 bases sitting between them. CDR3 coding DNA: TGTGCCAGTACCTCGGCTCGGACTGAGGTGTCCGAAAAACTGTTTTTT. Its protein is CASTSARTEVSEKLFF.

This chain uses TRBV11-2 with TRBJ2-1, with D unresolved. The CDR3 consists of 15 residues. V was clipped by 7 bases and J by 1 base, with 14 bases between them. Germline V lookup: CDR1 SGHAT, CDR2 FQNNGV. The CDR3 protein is CASTRGRQSYNEQFF. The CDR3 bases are TGTGCCAGCACCCGTGGGCGACAATCCTACAATGAGCAGTTCTTC.

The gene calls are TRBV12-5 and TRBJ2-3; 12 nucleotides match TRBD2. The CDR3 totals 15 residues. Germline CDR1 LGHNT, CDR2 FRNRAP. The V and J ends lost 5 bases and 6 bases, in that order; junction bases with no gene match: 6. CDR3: CASGTGTSGQDTQYF. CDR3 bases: TGTGCTAGTGGTACCGGGACTAGCGGGCAGGATACGCAGTATTTT.

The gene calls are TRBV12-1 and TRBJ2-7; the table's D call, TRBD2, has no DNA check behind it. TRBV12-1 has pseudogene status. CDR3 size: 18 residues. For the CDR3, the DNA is TGTGCCAGCAGCTTTGAGGGACTAGCGGGAGGAAACTCCTACGAGCAGTACTTC. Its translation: CASSFEGLAGGNSYEQYF.

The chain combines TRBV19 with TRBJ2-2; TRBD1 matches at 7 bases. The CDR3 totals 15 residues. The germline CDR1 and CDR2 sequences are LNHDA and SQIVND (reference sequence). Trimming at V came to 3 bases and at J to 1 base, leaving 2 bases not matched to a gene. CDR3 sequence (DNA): TGTGCCAGTAGTATCGGGACAGTGAACACCGGGGAGCTGTTTTTT. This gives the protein CASSIGTVNTGELFF.

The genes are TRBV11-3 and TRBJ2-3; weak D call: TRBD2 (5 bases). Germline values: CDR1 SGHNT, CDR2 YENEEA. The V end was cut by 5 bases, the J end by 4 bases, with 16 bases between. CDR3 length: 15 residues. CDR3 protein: CASSLLGSGADTQYF. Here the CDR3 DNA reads TGTGCCAGCAGCCTGCTGGGGAGTGGGGCAGATACGCAGTATTTT. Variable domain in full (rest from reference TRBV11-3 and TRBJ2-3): EAGVVQSPRYKIIEKKQPVAFWCNPISGHNTLYWYLQNLGQGPELLIRYENEEAVDDSQLPKDRFSAERLKGVDSTLKIQPAELGDSAVYLCASSLLGSGADTQYFGPGTRLTVL.